This T cell receptor (beta chain) stems from a study of PD-L1 blockade in urothelial cancer. Across the study: Atezolizumab 1,200 mg was given intravenously every 3 weeks, starting 2014. T cells numbered a median of around 140,000 in the blood samples.

Points on this clone: Its antigen remains unknown.

Clones were read by immunoSEQ multiplex PCR, and TCRdb kept only the in-frame ones, dropping some. The data show approximately 93,000 clones, 83% seen once. Findings of the study overall: Durable-benefit patients had greater expansion of tumor-associated blood clones at 3 weeks.

Germline V CDR1 and CDR2: MDHEN, SYDVKM. Trimming removed 5 bases from V and 0 bases from J; junction bases left unmatched: 5. The CDR3 is made up of 16 amino acids. As to time point: peripheral blood 6 weeks after treatment start. The source was PBMCs, collected around atezolizumab (anti-PD-L1) treatment. This chain uses TRBV28 with TRBJ1-5; 9 bases match TRBD1. The clonotype was recovered from a man aged 65 to 79 with urothelial cancer. The CDR3 is CASSKGTGYSNQPQHF. The CDR3 bases are TGTGCCAGCAGTAAAGGGACAGGGTATAGCAATCAGCCCCAGCATTTT.